This passage covers 20 T cell receptor beta chains from one sample sequenced in a study of T cells in Graves' hyperthyroidism and ophthalmopathy. From RNA transcripts, TCR beta CDR3 regions were amplified. The primer set for the first-round RT-PCR of the TCR CDR3 was HTBI. TCRdb re-derived calls from the multiplex PCR reads in MiXCR, one entry per CDR3 protein. The table has approximately 380,000 distinct CDR3 sequences, around an eighth seen once; the top ten hold approximately 27%. Sequencing was performed on blood. These receptors came from a man aged 45-60 years with Graves' ophthalmopathy.

The J gene is TRBJ2-7, the V gene TRBV20-1; 9 bases are shared with TRBD2. The junction had 8 bases not matched to a gene; V was cut back by 1 base and J by 4 bases. The CDR3 has 15 residues. CDR1 and CDR2 (germline): DFQATT, SNEGSKA (reference sequence). CDR3 DNA: TGCAGTGCTAGAGGGCTTAGCGGGAGTCTATACGAGCAGTACTTC. Translated, it gives CSARGLSGSLYEQYF.

This clonotype was seen a few times. V and J are TRBV19 and TRBJ1-5; TRBD1 agrees at 7 bases. With V trimmed by 3 bases and J by 0 bases, 2 bases remained unmatched. Germline CDR1 and CDR2: LNHDA and SQIVND (reference sequence). This CDR3 spans 15 amino acids. In DNA form, the CDR3 reads TGTGCCAGTAGTATTACAGGGGATAGCAATCAGCCCCAGCATTTT. Translated: CASSITGDSNQPQHF.

Turning to this clonotype: This may stem from a read error, because a much larger clone lies one nucleotide away. CDR3 region: CIAGQGALARTDTQYF. CDR3 in DNA: TGCATTGCTGGACAGGGGGCCCTTGCTCGCACAGATACGCAGTATTTT. The chain recombines TRBV20-1 with TRBJ2-3; 11 bases are shared with TRBD1. The CDR3 runs to 16 residues. Germline V gene data show CDR1 as DFQATT and CDR2 as SNEGSKA (reference sequence).

Only a few counts were recorded for this clonotype. V usage is TRBV20-1 and J usage is TRBJ2-7; 10 bases line up with TRBD2. CDR1 is DFQATT and CDR2 is SNEGSKA in the germline V gene (reference sequence). CDR3 length: 14 amino acids. V shed 5 bases and J 0 bases; nucleotides not matched to a gene: 4. The CDR3 loop reads CSAGTSARSYEQYF. CDR3 sequence (DNA): TGCAGTGCTGGGACTAGCGCACGCTCCTACGAGCAGTACTTC.

This sequence joins TRBV5-4 and TRBJ1-1; 7 bases are a match to TRBD1. V lost 1 base and J lost 12; bases outside the gene matches: 6. The CDR3 extends over 12 amino acids. Germline values: CDR1 SGHNT, CDR2 YYREEE (reference sequence). CDR3 in amino acids: CASSLSEGATFF. The CDR3, as DNA: TGTGCCAGCAGCTTGTCTGAGGGGGCAACTTTCTTT.

This clonotype was recorded at least ten times. J is TRBJ2-7 and V is TRBV18; D gene ambiguous. The CDR3 is made up of 15 amino acids. Germline V lookup: CDR1 KGHSH, CDR2 LQKENI. V lost 3 bases to trimming and J lost 5 bases, with 17 bases between them. CDR3 in DNA: TGTGCCAGCTCACCCAACGCGGTCCGTAGTGACGAGCAGTACTTC. This codes for CASSPNAVRSDEQYF.

The table lists this clonotype with many counts. V is TRBV6-2 or TRBV6-3 and J is TRBJ2-7; 7 bases align to TRBD1. There are 17 residues in the CDR3. CDR1 MNHEY and CDR2 SVGEGT come from the germline V gene. The V and J ends lost 6 bases and 1 base, in that order; junction bases with no gene match: 15. The CDR3 coding sequence is TGTGCCAGCAGGCCTACAGGGGTCACCTGGATTTCCTACGAGCAGTACTTC. This gives the protein CASRPTGVTWISYEQYF.

The chain has TRBV2 and TRBJ2-5; 11 positions agree with TRBD1. From germline, CDR1 is SNHLY and CDR2 FYNNEI. V was clipped by 6 bases and J by 1 base; unmatched bases: 4. The CDR3 loop spans 15 amino acids. The CDR3 reads CASRGGTGGQETQYF. Written as DNA, the CDR3 is TGTGCCAGCAGGGGAGGGACAGGGGGCCAAGAGACCCAGTACTTC.

The rearrangement uses TRBV10-1 and TRBJ2-5, with D perhaps TRBD2 (5 bases). Looked up from germline, CDR1 is WNHNN and CDR2 is SYGVQD (reference sequence). The V end lost 5 bases, the J end lost 2 bases, and 15 bases lay between the germline ends. The CDR3 consists of 15 residues. As DNA, the CDR3 is TGCGCCAGCAGTCCCCGGGGAGATTCACAAGAGACCCAGTACTTC. As protein: CASSPRGDSQETQYF.

The sample holds many counts of this clonotype. V usage is TRBV27 and J usage is TRBJ1-2, with TRBD1 as a possible D gene (5 bases). Trimming shortened V by 4 bases and J by 6 bases, and 33 bases separated the two germline ends. The CDR3 has 20 amino acids. CDR1 and CDR2 from the germline V gene are MNHEY and SMNVEV (reference sequence). The CDR3 bases are TGTGCCAGCAGTTCAGGGATTGCTGGGAATCGGATTGCTGGGAATCATGGCTACACCTTC. The encoded protein is CASSSGIAGNRIAGNHGYTF.

This clonotype was seen many times. The chain has TRBV2 and TRBJ2-1; D is uncertain. Trimming removed 6 bases from V and 0 bases from J, with 12 bases in between. CDR1 and CDR2 from the germline V gene are SNHLY and FYNNEI. The CDR3 runs 15 residues. CDR3 nucleotides: TGTGCCAGCAGGGTCAGCGTCAGCTCCTACAATGAGCAGTTCTTC. This translates into CASRVSVSSYNEQFF.

This clonotype has at least ten counts. J is TRBJ1-5 and V is TRBV2, with 7 bases matching TRBD1. With V trimmed by 7 bases and J by 5 bases, 5 bases remained unmatched. The CDR3 spans 13 residues. Germline lookup yields CDR1 SNHLY and CDR2 FYNNEI. DNA of the CDR3: TGTGCCAGCACAGGCCAGGGGGATCAGCCCCAGCATTTT. Its protein is CASTGQGDQPQHF.

Here the CDR3 reads CASSLERGQFF. As DNA, the CDR3 is TGTGCCAGCAGCCTCGAGAGGGGGCAGTTCTTC. The chain has TRBV11-2 and TRBJ2-1, with D perhaps being TRBD1 or TRBD2 (5 bases each). CDR3 size: 11 residues. CDR1 and CDR2 (germline): SGHAT, FQNNGV. The germline V and J ends were trimmed by 5 bases and 12 bases, with 11 bases remaining between them. Using reference TRBV11-2 and TRBJ2-1 for the parts outside the CDR3, the full variable domain is EAGVAQSPRYKIIEKRQSVAFWCNPISGHATLYWYQQILGQGPKLLIQFQNNGVVDDSQLPKDRFSAERLKGVDSTLKIQPAKLEDSAVYLCASSLERGQFFGPGTRLTVL.

This chain connects TRBV5-1 to TRBJ2-1, with 8 positions matching TRBD2. Germline CDR1 is SGHRS and CDR2 is YFSETQ. V lost 3 bases and J lost 6; bases outside the gene matches: 8. The CDR3 sequence is 15 residues long. The CDR3 sequence is CASSSGGTRGNEQFF. CDR3 coding DNA: TGCGCCAGCAGCTCCGGAGGGACTAGAGGCAATGAGCAGTTCTTC.

There are many counts of this clonotype. The chain is built from TRBV5-1 and TRBJ2-1; D call uncertain. CDR3 length: 14 amino acids. V was trimmed by 0 bases and J by 9 bases, leaving 13 bases between them. Per germline, CDR1 SGHRS and CDR2 YFSETQ. CDR3 sequence reads: CASSLEAMWSEQFF. Written as DNA, the CDR3 is TGCGCCAGCAGCTTGGAGGCGATGTGGAGTGAGCAGTTCTTC.

This clonotype was counted a few times. The chain uses TRBV4-1 and TRBJ2-5; TRBD1 might be the D (6 bases). The J call may be incorrect, as the DNA end agrees better with TRBJ2-1. Germline V lookup: CDR1 MGHRA, CDR2 YSYEKL. This CDR3 has 14 residues. CDR3 nucleotides: TGCGCCAGCAGCCGCCTTACAGGGTACGAGACCCAGTTCTTC. This sequence encodes CASSRLTGYETQFF.

This clonotype was seen many times. The chain has TRBV3-1 and TRBJ2-2; D unclear. This CDR3 is built from 15 residues. V lost 4 bases and J 0 bases, leaving 9 bases between the germline ends. In germline, CDR1 is LGHDT, CDR2 YNNKEL (reference sequence). The CDR3 DNA reads as TGTGCCAGCAGCCCCCGGGCTTCGAACACCGGGGAGCTGTTTTTT. As protein: CASSPRASNTGELFF.

This clonotype showed up just once. The chain combines TRBV6-1 with TRBJ2-3; D is tentatively TRBD1 or TRBD2 (5 bases each). Per germline, CDR1 MNHNS and CDR2 SASEGT. This CDR3 has 17 residues. The V gene lost 7 bases and the J gene lost 2 bases, with 22 bases spanning the gap. CDR3 amino acids: CASTHRIGAEPTDTQYF. CDR3 DNA: TGTGCCAGCACCCACCGAATCGGGGCAGAGCCCACAGATACGCAGTATTTT.

This clonotype was picked up a small number of times. V gene TRBV2 combines with J gene TRBJ2-4; 12 positions match TRBD2. The CDR3 consists of 18 residues. Trimming cost V 6 bases and J 0 bases; bases outside gene matches: 9. The germline gives CDR1 SNHLY, CDR2 FYNNEI. CDR3 in DNA: TGTGCCAGCAGGGGGACGAGGACTAGCGGGAAAGCCAAAAACATTCAGTACTTC. The encoded protein is CASRGTRTSGKAKNIQYF.

This clonotype was picked up many times. V gene TRBV20-1 combines with J gene TRBJ2-1; D may match TRBD1 or TRBD2 (5 bases each). This CDR3 contains 14 residues. Trimming removed 3 bases from V and 8 bases from J, with 17 bases in between. Germline V gene lookup returns CDR1 DFQATT and CDR2 SNEGSKA (reference sequence). Here the CDR3 DNA reads TGCAGTGCTAGGGCCCCTAGAGGGGCCTATGAGCAGTTCTTC. This sequence encodes CSARAPRGAYEQFF.